Included here is one T cell receptor beta chain sequence, with context. These data originate in a study of blood T cell repertoires in COVID-19. Study overall: Some COVID-19 samples were acute and others convalescent; all came from the United States, Italy and Spain. PBMCs, B-cell-depleted T cells, or T cells provided the cDNA or gDNA that made up the material.

This CDR3 spans 14 amino acids. V was shortened by 3 bases and J by 3 bases, with 11 bases between the two germline ends. Germline assignment: CDR1 SGHTA and CDR2 FQGNSA. Followed longitudinally, the Seattle patients had been enrolled during active infection. Authors' methods: Researchers report that nucleated cell counts were estimated from reference gene primer amplification. Generated by immunoSEQ multiplex PCR, the TCRdb table keeps only in-frame clones and is missing some. V, J and clone size derive from that table, while D and trimming were established from the DNA sequence. This table holds around 340,000 clones, roughly nine tenths found once.

The rearrangement joins TRBV7-2 to TRBJ1-1; the D gene is possibly TRBD1 (5 bases). The sequence was collected from a woman between 55 and 75 years old with COVID-19, enrolled during active disease. Input material: peripheral blood. The CDR3 reads CASSFQDSYTEAFF. The CDR3 coding sequence is TGTGCCAGCAGCTTTCAAGACAGCTACACTGAAGCTTTCTTT. Variable domain in full (rest from reference TRBV7-2 and TRBJ1-1): GAGVSQSPSNKVTEKGKDVELRCDPISGHTALYWYRQSLGQGLEFLIYFQGNSAPDKSGLPSDRFSAERTGGSVSTLTIQRTQQEDSAVYLCASSFQDSYTEAFFGQGTRLTVV.